The next 6 T cell receptor beta chains were all read from a single sample in a study of blood T cell repertoires in COVID-19. Measured with immunoSEQ multiplex PCR; TCRdb has only the in-frame clones, and not every one. The sample lists over 100,000 clones; approximately 80% were seen once. Sequenced: peripheral blood. The receptors shown here come from a man between 60 and 70 years old with acute or convalescent COVID-19.

The rearrangement joins TRBV5-8 to TRBJ2-6; 8 bases line up with TRBD1. V lost 4 bases to trimming and J lost 2 bases; unmatched junction nucleotides: 5. There are 16 residues in the CDR3. Germline CDR1 reads SGHTS; CDR2 reads YDEGEE. This CDR3 reads CASSLLTGAGANVLTF. CDR3 coding DNA: TGTGCCAGCAGCCTACTGACAGGGGCTGGGGCCAACGTCCTGACTTTC.

This chain uses TRBV27 with TRBJ1-5; possibly TRBD1 for D (5 bases). Trimming removed 3 bases at V and 2 bases at J, with 8 bases between. Germline CDR1 is MNHEY and CDR2 is SMNVEV (reference sequence). This CDR3 contains 14 residues. The CDR3 region has the DNA TGTGCCAGCAGTTTGGGAGGGGGCAATCAGCCCCAGCATTTT. It encodes CASSLGGGNQPQHF.

This clone turned up a few times. The rearrangement joins TRBV18 to TRBJ2-5; D ambiguous. CDR1 is KGHSH and CDR2 is LQKENI in the germline V gene. V lost 6 bases to trimming and J lost 3 bases, with 11 bases between them. The CDR3 sequence is 13 residues long. The CDR3 reads CASSPKLEETQYF. CDR3 DNA: TGTGCCAGCTCTCCTAAGTTAGAAGAGACCCAGTACTTC.

The chain couples TRBV10-3 to TRBJ2-3, with 8 positions matching TRBD2. The CDR3 loop spans 14 amino acids. The junction had 3 bases not matched to a gene; V was cut back by 4 bases and J by 3 bases. CDR1 and CDR2 (germline): ENHRY, SYGVKD. CDR3 sequence (DNA): TGTGCCATCAGTGGGACTAGCTATACAGATACGCAGTATTTT. This encodes CAISGTSYTDTQYF.

CDR3 loop: CASSQTGQYTEAFF. CDR3 sequence (DNA): TGCGCCAGCAGCCAGACGGGACAGTACACTGAAGCTTTCTTT. V usage is TRBV4-3 and J usage is TRBJ1-1; 7 bases are a match to TRBD1. V was clipped by 3 bases and J by 3 bases; unmatched bases: 4. The V gene's germline CDR1 is LGHNA and CDR2 YSLEER. This CDR3 spans 14 amino acids.

This clone was counted between two and nine times. V usage is TRBV6-1 and J usage is TRBJ2-7, with D perhaps TRBD1 (6 bases). The CDR3 is made up of 16 amino acids. The V gene's germline CDR1 is MNHNS and CDR2 SASEGT. The V and J ends lost 3 bases and 2 bases respectively, with 17 bases between them. The CDR3: CASSDHLWTATYEQYF. The CDR3 DNA follows: TGTGCCAGCAGTGACCATCTTTGGACAGCCACCTACGAGCAGTACTTC.